The rows below give T cell receptor beta chains drawn from one sample of a study of shared clonotypes between healthy human individuals. Only in-frame clones appear in the TCRdb table, and some are missing; sequencing was by immunoSEQ multiplex PCR. This table holds about 980,000 clones, less than 85% found once. Sequenced sample: memory CD4+ T cells sorted from blood. The receptor source for this set is a young man in good health. Each CDR3 is given with its conserved first and last residue.

V	J	CDR3
TRBV2	TRBJ1-2	CASGRQGPFGYTF
TRBV19	TRBJ1-2	CASSIDSPGTGSSNYGYTF
TRBV9	TRBJ2-2	CASSVATEVGELFF
TRBV2	TRBJ2-7	CASKTGVPTPEQYF
TRBV6-5	TRBJ1-4	CASSSTPQREKLFF
TRBV19	TRBJ1-2	CASSIDSGGPYGYTF
TRBV5-6	TRBJ1-3	CASSLGQFSGNTIYF
TRBV7-6	TRBJ1-6	CASSLGQGHSPLHF
TRBV6-1	TRBJ1-2	CASSESTGVRNYGYTF
TRBV6-6	TRBJ1-2	CASTNQAYGYTF
TRBV5-4	TRBJ2-7	CASSRDKHSYEQYF
TRBV7-2	TRBJ1-6	CASSSRDNNSPLHF
TRBV9	TRBJ2-7	CASSVSGGSEQYF
TRBV30	TRBJ1-1	CAWKKGAGTEAFF
TRBV28	TRBJ1-1	CASSWENALRVAFF
TRBV2	TRBJ1-6	CASTSGKGNSPLHF
TRBV9	TRBJ2-2	CASSVGTGGLTGELFF
TRBV6-1	TRBJ1-5	CASPGGNQPQHF